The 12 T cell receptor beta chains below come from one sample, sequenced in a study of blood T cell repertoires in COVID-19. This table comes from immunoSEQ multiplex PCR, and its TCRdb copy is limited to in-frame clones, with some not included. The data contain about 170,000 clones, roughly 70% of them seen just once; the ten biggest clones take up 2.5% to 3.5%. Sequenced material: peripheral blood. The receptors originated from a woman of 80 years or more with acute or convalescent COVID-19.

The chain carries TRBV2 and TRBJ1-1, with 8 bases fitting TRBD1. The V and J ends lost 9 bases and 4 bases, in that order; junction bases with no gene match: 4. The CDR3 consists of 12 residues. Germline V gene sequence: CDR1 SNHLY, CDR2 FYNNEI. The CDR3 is CASQGAGTEAFF. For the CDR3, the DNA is TGTGCCAGTCAGGGGGCAGGCACTGAAGCTTTCTTT. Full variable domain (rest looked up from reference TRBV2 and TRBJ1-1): EPEVTQTPSHQVTQMGQEVILRCVPISNHLYFYWYRQILGQKVEFLVSFYNNEISEKSEIFDDQFSVERPDGSNFTLKIRSTKLEDSAMYFCASQGAGTEAFFGQGTRLTVV.

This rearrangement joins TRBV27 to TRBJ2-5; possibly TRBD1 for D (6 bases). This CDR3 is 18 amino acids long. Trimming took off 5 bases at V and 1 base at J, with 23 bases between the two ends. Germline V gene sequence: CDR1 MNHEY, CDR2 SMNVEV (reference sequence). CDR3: CASSPHRRGTFTQETQYF. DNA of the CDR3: TGTGCCAGCAGTCCCCACCGAAGGGGGACCTTTACCCAAGAGACCCAGTACTTC.

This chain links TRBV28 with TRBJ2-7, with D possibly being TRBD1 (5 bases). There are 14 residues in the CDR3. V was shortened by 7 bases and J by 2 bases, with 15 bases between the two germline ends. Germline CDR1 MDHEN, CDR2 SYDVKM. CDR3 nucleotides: TGTGCCAGCACAACAGGCGCTAGGACCTACGAGCAGTACTTC. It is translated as CASTTGARTYEQYF.

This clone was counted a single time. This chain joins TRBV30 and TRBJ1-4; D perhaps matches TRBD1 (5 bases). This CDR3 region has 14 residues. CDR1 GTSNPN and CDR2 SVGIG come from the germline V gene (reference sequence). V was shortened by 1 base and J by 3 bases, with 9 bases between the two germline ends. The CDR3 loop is CAWSGGRANEKLFF. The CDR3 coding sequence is TGTGCCTGGAGTGGCGGCAGGGCTAATGAAAAACTGTTTTTT. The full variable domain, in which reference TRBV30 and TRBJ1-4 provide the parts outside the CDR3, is SQTIHQWPATLVQPVGSPLSLECTVEGTSNPNLYWYRQAAGRGLQLLFYSVGIGQISSEVPQNLSASRPQDRQFILSSKKLLLSDSGFYLCAWSGGRANEKLFFGSGTQLSVL.

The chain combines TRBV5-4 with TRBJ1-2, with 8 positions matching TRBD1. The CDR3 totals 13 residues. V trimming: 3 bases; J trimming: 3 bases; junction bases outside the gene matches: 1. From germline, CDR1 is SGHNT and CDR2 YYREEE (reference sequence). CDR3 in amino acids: CASSSGQDYGYTF. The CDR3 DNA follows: TGTGCCAGCAGCTCGGGACAGGACTATGGCTACACCTTC. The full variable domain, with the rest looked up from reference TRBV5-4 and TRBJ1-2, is ETGVTQSPTHLIKTRGQQVTLRCSSQSGHNTVSWYQQALGQGPQFIFQYYREEENGRGNFPPRFSGLQFPNYSSELNVNALELDDSALYLCASSSGQDYGYTFGSGTRLTVV.

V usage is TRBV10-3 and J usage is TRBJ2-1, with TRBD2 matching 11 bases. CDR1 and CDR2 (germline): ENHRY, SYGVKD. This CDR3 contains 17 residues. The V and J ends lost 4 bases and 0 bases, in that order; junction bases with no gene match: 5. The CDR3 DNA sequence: TGTGCCATCAGTGTAGCGGGAGGGCCGAGCTCCTACAATGAGCAGTTCTTC. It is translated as CAISVAGGPSSYNEQFF.

For the CDR3, the DNA is TGCGCCAGCAGCCTCGGGACTAGCCAAAACAATGAGCAGTTCTTC. Protein: CASSLGTSQNNEQFF. This chain connects TRBV4-1 to TRBJ2-1, with 9 bases matching TRBD2. Germline assignment: CDR1 MGHRA and CDR2 YSYEKL. The length of the CDR3 is 15 residues. After removal of 4 bases from V and 5 bases from J, the junction contained 6 bases not matched to a gene.

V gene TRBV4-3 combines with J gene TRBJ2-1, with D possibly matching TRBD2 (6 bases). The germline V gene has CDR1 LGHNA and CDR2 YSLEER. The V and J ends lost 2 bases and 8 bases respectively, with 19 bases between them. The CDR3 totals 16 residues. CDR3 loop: CASSQNRAEGIYEQFF. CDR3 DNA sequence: TGCGCCAGCAGCCAAAATCGAGCGGAGGGGATCTATGAGCAGTTCTTC.

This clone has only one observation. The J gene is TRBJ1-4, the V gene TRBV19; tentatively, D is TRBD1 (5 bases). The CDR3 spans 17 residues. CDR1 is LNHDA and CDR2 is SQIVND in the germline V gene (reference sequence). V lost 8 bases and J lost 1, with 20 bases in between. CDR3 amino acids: CASGARVGYGTNEKLFF. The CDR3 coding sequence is TGTGCCAGTGGGGCCAGGGTGGGCTATGGAACTAATGAAAAACTGTTTTTT.

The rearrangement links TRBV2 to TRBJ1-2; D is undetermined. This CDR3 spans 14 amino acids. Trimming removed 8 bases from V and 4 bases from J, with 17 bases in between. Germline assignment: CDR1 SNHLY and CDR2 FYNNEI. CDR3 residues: CASALDGGSYGYTF. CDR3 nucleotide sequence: TGTGCCAGCGCGCTAGATGGCGGGAGCTATGGCTACACCTTC.

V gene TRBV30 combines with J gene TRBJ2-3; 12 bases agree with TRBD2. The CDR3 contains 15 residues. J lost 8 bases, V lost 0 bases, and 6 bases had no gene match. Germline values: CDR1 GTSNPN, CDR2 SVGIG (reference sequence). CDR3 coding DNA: TGTGCCTGGAGTGTAAGGACTAGCGGGATGGGTACGCAGTATTTT. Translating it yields CAWSVRTSGMGTQYF.

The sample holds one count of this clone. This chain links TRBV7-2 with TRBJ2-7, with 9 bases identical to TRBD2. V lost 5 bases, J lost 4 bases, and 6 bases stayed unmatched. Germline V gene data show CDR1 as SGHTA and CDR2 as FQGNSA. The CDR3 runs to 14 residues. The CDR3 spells CASSPSGVPYEQYF. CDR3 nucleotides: TGTGCCAGCAGCCCTAGCGGGGTGCCTTACGAGCAGTACTTC. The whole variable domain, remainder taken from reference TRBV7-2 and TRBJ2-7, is GAGVSQSPSNKVTEKGKDVELRCDPISGHTALYWYRQSLGQGLEFLIYFQGNSAPDKSGLPSDRFSAERTGGSVSTLTIQRTQQEDSAVYLCASSPSGVPYEQYFGPGTRLTVT.